The rows below give T cell receptor beta chains drawn from one sample of a study of T cell repertoires in cytomegalovirus infection. TCRdb recomputed calls from the reads with MiXCR, one row per CDR3 protein. In the table there are 300,000 to 450,000 distinct CDR3 sequences, 18% of which are singletons. Sequencing used PBMCs. All receptors derive from a human donor in good health (CMV status not recorded). Some clones in this sample may be carry-over from other donors' samples. The CDR3 runs from the conserved cysteine through the conserved F or W. The order of the fields is D gene, J gene, V gene, clone size, CDR3 protein, CDR3 DNA. D genes are given only for firm matches. Clone size is not always given. Where it is, it says once, few, many or a class for expanded clones.

TRBD1 | TRBJ1-5 | TRBV4-2 | many | CASSQGGTGNQPQHF | TGTGCCAGCAGCCAAGGAGGGACAGGGAATCAGCCCCAGCATTTT
NA | TRBJ2-3 | TRBV29-1 | NA | CSVEEWDRATDTQYF | TGCAGCGTTGAAGAATGGGACCGTGCCACAGATACGCAGTATTTT
NA | TRBJ1-2 | TRBV18 | NA | CASSPSAQGHYGYTF | TGTGCCAGCTCACCATCAGCACAGGGACACTATGGCTACACCTTC
NA | TRBJ2-7 | TRBV7-2 | NA | CASSFLESSYEQYF | TGTGCCAGCAGCTTTTTAGAAAGCTCCTACGAGCAGTACTTC
NA | TRBJ2-7 | TRBV2 | many | CASSEMGSGYEQYF | TGTGCCAGCAGTGAAATGGGGTCTGGCTACGAGCAGTACTTC
NA | TRBJ2-7 | TRBV19 | NA | CASSDSPSYEQYF | TGTGCCAGTTCTGACAGCCCTTCCTACGAGCAGTACTTC
NA | TRBJ2-2 | TRBV4-2 | NA | CASSQINTGELFF | TGTGCCAGCAGCCAAATCAACACCGGGGAGCTGTTTTTT
TRBD2 | TRBJ2-1 | TRBV5-1 | NA | CASSQGLAGDYNEQFF | TGCGCCAGCAGCCAGGGACTAGCGGGGGACTACAATGAGCAGTTCTTC
TRBD2 | TRBJ2-1 | TRBV6-5 | NA | CATKGTSGDDEQFF | TGTGCCACCAAGGGGACTAGCGGAGACGATGAGCAGTTCTTC
NA | TRBJ1-5 | TRBV2 | many | CASGEGLTQHF | TGTGCCAGCGGGGAAGGGTTAACCCAGCATTTT
NA | TRBJ2-6 | TRBV12-3/TRBV12-4 | NA | CASRKNLGVNSGANVLTF | TGTGCCAGCAGAAAAAACCTAGGGGTTAACTCTGGGGCCAACGTCCTGACTTTC
NA | TRBJ2-5 | TRBV7-9 | many | CASSSDRAFRETQYF | TGTGCCAGCAGCTCGGACAGAGCGTTCCGAGAGACCCAGTACTTC
NA | TRBJ1-1 | TRBV2 | NA | CASQTEFLSFEAFF | TGTGCCAGTCAAACAGAGTTTTTGTCCTTTGAAGCTTTCTTT
NA | TRBJ1-6 | TRBV7-2 | many | CASSLVSSHTLHF | TGTGCCAGCAGCTTAGTTTCCAGCCATACCCTCCACTTT
NA | TRBJ1-1 | TRBV12-3/TRBV12-4 | NA | CASSLLINTEAFF | TGTGCCAGCAGTTTGCTGATAAACACTGAAGCTTTCTTT
TRBD2 | TRBJ2-7 | TRBV7-2 | many | CASSLSPGGSYEQYF | TGTGCCAGCAGCTTATCCCCGGGAGGGTCCTACGAGCAGTACTTC
NA | TRBJ2-1 | TRBV15 | NA | CATSSGSGHYNEQFF | TGTGCCACCAGCAGCGGGAGCGGCCACTACAATGAGCAGTTCTTC
NA | TRBJ2-5 | TRBV2 | few | CASLYGMEKETQYF | TGTGCCAGCTTGTACGGTATGGAGAAAGAGACCCAGTACTTC
NA | TRBJ2-7 | TRBV2 | few | CALKGFYEQYF | TGTGCCTTAAAGGGCTTCTACGAGCAGTACTTC
NA | TRBJ2-7 | TRBV10-3 | few | CAISDPGQTYEQYF | TGTGCCATCAGTGATCCGGGACAAACCTACGAGCAGTACTTC
TRBD2 | TRBJ2-5 | TRBV20-1 | NA | CSAARTSGGSETQYF | TGCAGTGCAGCCCGGACTAGCGGGGGAAGTGAGACCCAGTACTTC
TRBD1 | TRBJ1-4 | TRBV7-6 | NA | CASSSLSPIQGASEKLFF | TGTGCCAGCAGCTCGCTGTCCCCCATACAGGGGGCAAGTGAAAAACTGTTTTTT
TRBD1 | TRBJ2-5 | TRBV7-7 | few | CASSSDRGRETQYF | TGTGCCAGCAGTTCGGACAGGGGGCGAGAGACCCAGTACTTC
TRBD2 | TRBJ2-7 | TRBV29-1 | NA | CSAGTSWSSYEQYF | TGCAGCGCGGGGACTAGTTGGAGCTCCTACGAGCAGTACTTC
TRBD1 | TRBJ1-2 | TRBV28 | NA | CASSDRQGYYGYTF | TGTGCCAGCAGCGACCGACAGGGATACTATGGCTACACCTTC
NA | TRBJ1-6 | TRBV12-3/TRBV12-4 | many | CASSFVTGGSPLHF | TGTGCCAGCAGTTTTGTGACAGGCGGTTCACCCCTCCACTTT
NA | TRBJ1-3 | TRBV20-1 | NA | CSAREAGSGNTIYF | TGCAGTGCTAGAGAAGCTGGGTCTGGAAACACCATATATTTT
NA | TRBJ2-3 | TRBV7-8 | many | CASSLLVAGSTDTQYF | TGTGCCAGCAGCCTTCTGGTCGCGGGGTCCACAGATACGCAGTATTTT
NA | TRBJ1-4 | TRBV10-3 | many | CAISEHFEGPNEEKLFF | TGTGCCATCAGCGAACACTTTGAAGGGCCAAATGAGGAAAAACTGTTTTTT
NA | TRBJ2-2 | TRBV5-1 | few | CASVGREGPSNTGELFF | TGCGCCAGCGTCGGGAGAGAGGGCCCATCGAACACCGGGGAGCTGTTTTTT
NA | TRBJ1-1 | TRBV7-9 | few | CASSLGAGANLPEAFF | TGTGCCAGCAGCTTAGGGGCAGGGGCTAACCTACCTGAAGCTTTCTTT
NA | TRBJ1-1 | TRBV6-1 | NA | CASIRAGSHPLGSSEAFF | TGTGCCAGCATTCGGGCGGGCAGTCACCCTTTGGGATCATCTGAAGCTTTCTTT
NA | TRBJ2-1 | TRBV20-1 | many | CSARQGNSYNEQFF | TGCAGTGCTAGGCAGGGGAACTCCTACAATGAGCAGTTCTTC
NA | TRBJ2-5 | TRBV7-2 | many | CASSQRYQETQYF | TGTGCCAGCAGCCAAAGATACCAAGAGACCCAGTACTTC
TRBD2 | TRBJ2-1 | TRBV29-1 | few | CSARWASGDNEQFF | TGCAGCGCCCGGTGGGCTAGCGGGGACAATGAGCAGTTCTTC
NA | TRBJ1-2 | TRBV7-6 | few | CASSPGSGDGYTF | TGTGCCAGCTCCCCCGGATCCGGGGATGGCTACACCTTC
NA | TRBJ2-5 | TRBV19 | few | CASSIMGAYQETQYF | TGTGCCAGTAGTATTATGGGGGCGTACCAAGAGACCCAGTACTTC
NA | TRBJ2-5 | TRBV7-9 | few | CASSLLSLETQYF | TGTGCCAGCAGCTTATTGAGCTTAGAGACCCAGTACTTC
NA | TRBJ2-1 | TRBV2 | NA | CASPSGLANEQFF | TGTGCCAGCCCCTCGGGGCTAGCAAATGAGCAGTTCTTC
NA | TRBJ1-3 | TRBV2 | NA | CASPTGASGTIYF | TGTGCCAGCCCGACCGGGGCATCGGGCACCATATATTTT
NA | TRBJ1-1 | TRBV20-1 | few | CSALLSSYVTEAFF | TGCAGTGCCCTTTTAAGTTCTTATGTGACTGAAGCTTTCTTT
TRBD2 | TRBJ2-2 | TRBV6-2/TRBV6-3 | many | CASGLAGDTGELFF | TGTGCCAGCGGACTAGCGGGAGACACCGGGGAGCTGTTTTTT
NA | TRBJ1-2 | TRBV6-5 | many | CASSLSPNYGYTF | TGTGCCAGCAGTTTAAGCCCTAACTATGGCTACACCTTC
NA | TRBJ2-1 | TRBV6-6 | few | CASRTGTRGLFF | TGTGCCAGCAGGACTGGGACTAGGGGGCTGTTCTTC
NA | TRBJ2-1 | TRBV7-2 | many | CASSSIASSYNEQFF | TGTGCCAGCAGCTCCATAGCGAGCTCCTACAATGAGCAGTTCTTC
NA | TRBJ2-3 | TRBV7-8 | many | CASTPNRPDTQYF | TGTGCCAGCACCCCTAACCGTCCAGATACGCAGTATTTT
NA | TRBJ2-1 | TRBV20-1 | NA | CSVPGQNNEQFF | TGCAGTGTCCCGGGACAAAACAATGAGCAGTTCTTC
NA | TRBJ2-6 | TRBV27 | few | CASTWSGANVLTF | TGTGCCAGCACCTGGTCCGGGGCCAACGTCCTGACTTTC
TRBD2 | TRBJ2-3 | TRBV18 | few | CASSLAESTDTQYF | TGTGCCAGCTCCCTAGCGGAGAGCACAGATACGCAGTATTTT
NA | TRBJ2-1 | TRBV20-1 | few | CSASRSGTAHEQFF | TGCAGTGCTAGCCGCTCCGGGACCGCCCATGAGCAGTTCTTC
TRBD1 | TRBJ1-5 | TRBV27 | few | CASSEYRGGNQPQHF | TGTGCCAGCAGTGAATACAGGGGGGGCAATCAGCCCCAGCATTTT
TRBD2 | TRBJ2-3 | TRBV18 | few | CASSPTSGRADTQYF | TGTGCCAGCTCACCAACTAGCGGGAGGGCAGATACGCAGTATTTT
NA | TRBJ2-7 | TRBV7-2 | many | CASSFHGSGYEQYF | TGTGCCAGCAGCTTTCACGGGAGCGGGTACGAGCAGTACTTC
NA | TRBJ2-5 | TRBV7-2 | many | CASRSTRQAETQYF | TGTGCCAGCCGCTCCACCAGGCAGGCGGAGACCCAGTACTTC
NA | TRBJ2-6 | TRBV28 | NA | CASRDRSGANVLTF | TGTGCCAGCAGAGATCGCTCTGGGGCCAACGTCCTGACTTTC
TRBD2 | TRBJ2-1 | TRBV15 | NA | CATSRDSQASREGSQYEQFF | TGTGCCACCAGCAGAGATAGTCAGGCTAGCCGGGAGGGTTCTCAGTATGAGCAGTTCTTC
NA | TRBJ1-1 | TRBV18 | NA | CASSPVGDSGSTEAFF | TGTGCCAGCTCGCCCGTCGGGGACTCGGGGAGCACTGAAGCTTTCTTT
NA | TRBJ1-2 | TRBV15 | NA | CATSSDRKANYGYTF | TGTGCCACCAGCAGCGACAGAAAAGCTAACTATGGCTACACCTTC
NA | TRBJ2-7 | TRBV7-8 | many | CASSLSGNEQYF | TGTGCCAGCAGCTTATCAGGGAACGAGCAGTACTTC
TRBD2 | TRBJ2-3 | TRBV7-9 | few | CASSSTSGRDTQYF | TGTGCCAGCAGCTCGACTAGCGGGAGAGATACGCAGTATTTT